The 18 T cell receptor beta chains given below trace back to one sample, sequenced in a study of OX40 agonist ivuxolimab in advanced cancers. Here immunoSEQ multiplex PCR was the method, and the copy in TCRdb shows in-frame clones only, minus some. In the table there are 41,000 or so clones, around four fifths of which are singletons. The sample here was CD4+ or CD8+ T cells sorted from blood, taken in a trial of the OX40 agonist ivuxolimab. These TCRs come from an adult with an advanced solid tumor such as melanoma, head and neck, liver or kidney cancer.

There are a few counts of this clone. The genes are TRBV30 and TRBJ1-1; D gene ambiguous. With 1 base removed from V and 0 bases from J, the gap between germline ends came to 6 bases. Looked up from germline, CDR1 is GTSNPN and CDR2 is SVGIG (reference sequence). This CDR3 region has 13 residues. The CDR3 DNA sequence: TGTGCCTGGAGTGGACACATGAACACTGAAGCTTTCTTT. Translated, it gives CAWSGHMNTEAFF.

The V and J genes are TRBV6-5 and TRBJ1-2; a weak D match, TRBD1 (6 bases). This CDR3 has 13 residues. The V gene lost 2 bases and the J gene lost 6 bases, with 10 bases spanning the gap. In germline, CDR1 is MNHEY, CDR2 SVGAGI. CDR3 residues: CASSYRGGDGYTF. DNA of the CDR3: TGTGCCAGCAGTTACAGAGGGGGTGATGGCTACACCTTC.

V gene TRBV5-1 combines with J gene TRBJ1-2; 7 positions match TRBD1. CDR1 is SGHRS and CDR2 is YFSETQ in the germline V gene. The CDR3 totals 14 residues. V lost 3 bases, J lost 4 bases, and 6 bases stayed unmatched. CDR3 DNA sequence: TGCGCCAGCAGCTACGACAGGGTAGTCTATGGCTACACCTTC. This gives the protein CASSYDRVVYGYTF.

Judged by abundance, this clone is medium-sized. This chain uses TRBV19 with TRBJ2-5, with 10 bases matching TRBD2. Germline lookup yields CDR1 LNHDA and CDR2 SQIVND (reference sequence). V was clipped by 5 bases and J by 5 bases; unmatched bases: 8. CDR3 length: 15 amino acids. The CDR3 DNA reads TGTGCCAGTAGTCTGTCTAGCGGGGGTCCGGAGACCCAGTACTTC. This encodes CASSLSSGGPETQYF.

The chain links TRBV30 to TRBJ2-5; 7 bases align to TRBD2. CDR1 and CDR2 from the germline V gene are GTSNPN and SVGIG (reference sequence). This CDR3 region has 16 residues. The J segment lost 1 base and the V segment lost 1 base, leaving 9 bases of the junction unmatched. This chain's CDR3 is CAWSGKLAVLQETQYF. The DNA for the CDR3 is TGTGCCTGGAGTGGAAAGCTAGCGGTCCTCCAAGAGACCCAGTACTTC.

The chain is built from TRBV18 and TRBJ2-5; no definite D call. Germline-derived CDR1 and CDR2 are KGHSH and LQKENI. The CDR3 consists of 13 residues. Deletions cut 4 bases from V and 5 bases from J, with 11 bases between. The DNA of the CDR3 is TGTGCCAGCTCACTTTCGCCTCGGGAGACCCAGTACTTC. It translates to CASSLSPRETQYF.

In nucleotides, the CDR3 is TGTGCCAGCAGCTTGTCTTGGGAGACCCAGTACTTC. Translated: CASSLSWETQYF. The chain recombines TRBV5-6 with TRBJ2-5, with unresolved D. CDR3 size: 12 residues. Trimming cost V 1 base and J 5 bases, with 6 bases left between them. Germline V lookup: CDR1 SGHDT, CDR2 YYEEEE.

Written as DNA, the CDR3 is TGCGCCAGCAGCTTGGTACCGTCAGGGGGCATTGGAACTAATGAAAAACTGTTTTTT. This codes for CASSLVPSGGIGTNEKLFF. V is TRBV5-1 and J is TRBJ1-4, with 8 bases aligning to TRBD1. The CDR3 length is 19 residues. The V segment lost 0 bases and the J segment 1 base; nucleotides outside the gene matches: 11. Germline V gene sequence: CDR1 SGHRS, CDR2 YFSETQ.

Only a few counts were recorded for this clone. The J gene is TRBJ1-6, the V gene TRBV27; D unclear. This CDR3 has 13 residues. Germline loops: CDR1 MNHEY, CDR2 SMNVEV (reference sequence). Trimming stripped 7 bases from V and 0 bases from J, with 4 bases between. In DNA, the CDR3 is TGTGCCAGCACGGACTCCTATAATTCACCCCTCCACTTT. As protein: CASTDSYNSPLHF.

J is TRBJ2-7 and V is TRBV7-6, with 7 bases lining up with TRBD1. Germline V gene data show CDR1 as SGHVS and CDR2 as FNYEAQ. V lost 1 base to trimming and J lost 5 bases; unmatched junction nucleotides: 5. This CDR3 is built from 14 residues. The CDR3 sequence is CASSLGGGWDEQYF. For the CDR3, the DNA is TGTGCCAGCAGCTTAGGAGGGGGCTGGGACGAGCAGTACTTC.

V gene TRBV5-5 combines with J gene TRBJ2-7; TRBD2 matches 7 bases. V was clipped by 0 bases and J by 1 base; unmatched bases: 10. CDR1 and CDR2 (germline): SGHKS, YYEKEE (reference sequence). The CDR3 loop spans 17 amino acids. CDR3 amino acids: CASSLGREGSRSYEQYF. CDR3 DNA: TGTGCCAGCAGCTTGGGCAGGGAGGGTTCAAGATCCTACGAGCAGTACTTC.

CDR3 in DNA: TGTGCCAGCAGCGTAGAGGGCGGACTACACTACACCTTC. This codes for CASSVEGGLHYTF. This sequence joins TRBV9 and TRBJ1-2; D uncertain. This CDR3 spans 13 amino acids. Trimming took off 0 bases at V and 10 bases at J, with 13 bases between the two ends. Germline V gene data show CDR1 as SGDLS and CDR2 as YYNGEE.

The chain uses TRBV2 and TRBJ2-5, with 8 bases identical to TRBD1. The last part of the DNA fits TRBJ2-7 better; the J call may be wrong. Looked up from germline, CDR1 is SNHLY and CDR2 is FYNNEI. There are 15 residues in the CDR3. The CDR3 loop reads CASRGQAKGPYEQYF. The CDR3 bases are TGTGCCAGCAGGGGACAGGCCAAGGGGCCCTACGAGCAGTACTTC.

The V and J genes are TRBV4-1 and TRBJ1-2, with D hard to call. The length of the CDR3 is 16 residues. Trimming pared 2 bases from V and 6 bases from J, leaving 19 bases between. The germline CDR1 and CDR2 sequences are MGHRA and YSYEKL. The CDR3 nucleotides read TGCGCCAGCAGCCAAAGTCGTCTCGGGGAGTCGAATGGCTACACCTTC. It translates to CASSQSRLGESNGYTF.

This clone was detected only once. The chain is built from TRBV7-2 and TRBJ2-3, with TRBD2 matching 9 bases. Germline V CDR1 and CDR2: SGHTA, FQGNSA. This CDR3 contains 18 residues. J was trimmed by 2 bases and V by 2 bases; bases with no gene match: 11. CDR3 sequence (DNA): TGTGCCAGCAGCTTACGAGGTCGACTAGCGGAGATCACAGATACGCAGTATTTT. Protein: CASSLRGRLAEITDTQYF. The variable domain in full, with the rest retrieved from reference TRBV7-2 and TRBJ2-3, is GAGVSQSPSNKVTEKGKDVELRCDPISGHTALYWYRQSLGQGLEFLIYFQGNSAPDKSGLPSDRFSAERTGGSVSTLTIQRTQQEDSAVYLCASSLRGRLAEITDTQYFGPGTRLTVL.

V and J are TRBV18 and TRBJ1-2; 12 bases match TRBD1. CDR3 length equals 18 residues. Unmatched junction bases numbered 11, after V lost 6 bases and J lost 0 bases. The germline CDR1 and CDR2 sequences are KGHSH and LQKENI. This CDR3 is CASSPGTGGPIANYGYTF. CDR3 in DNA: TGTGCCAGCTCCCCCGGGACAGGGGGCCCTATAGCTAACTATGGCTACACCTTC.

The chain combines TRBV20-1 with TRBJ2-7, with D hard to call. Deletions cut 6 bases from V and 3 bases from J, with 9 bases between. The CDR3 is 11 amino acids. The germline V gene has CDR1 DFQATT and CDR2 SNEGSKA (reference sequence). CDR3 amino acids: CSAYDDYEQYF. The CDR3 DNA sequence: TGCAGTGCCTACGACGACTACGAGCAGTACTTC.

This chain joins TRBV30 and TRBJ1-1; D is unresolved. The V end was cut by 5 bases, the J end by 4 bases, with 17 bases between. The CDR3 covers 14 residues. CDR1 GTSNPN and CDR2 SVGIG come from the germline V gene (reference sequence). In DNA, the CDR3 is TGTGCCTGGGGGTATCCCGCGGGAAGCACTGAAGCTTTCTTT. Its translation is CAWGYPAGSTEAFF.